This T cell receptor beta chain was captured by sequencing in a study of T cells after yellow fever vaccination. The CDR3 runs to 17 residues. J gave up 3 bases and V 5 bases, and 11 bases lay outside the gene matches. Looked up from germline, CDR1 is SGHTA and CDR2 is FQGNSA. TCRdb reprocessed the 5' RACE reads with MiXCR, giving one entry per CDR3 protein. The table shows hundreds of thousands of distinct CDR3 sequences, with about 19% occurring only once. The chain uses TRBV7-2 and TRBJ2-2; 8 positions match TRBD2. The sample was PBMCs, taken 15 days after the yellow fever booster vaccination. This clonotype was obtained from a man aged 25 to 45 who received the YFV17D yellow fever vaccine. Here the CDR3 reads CASSRKLAADDTGELFF. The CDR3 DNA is TGTGCCAGCAGCCGAAAACTAGCGGCCGATGACACCGGGGAGCTGTTTTTT.